This TCR beta chain was sequenced in a study of T cell clonality in common variable immunodeficiency. This clone was seen ten or more times. Its antigen is as yet unknown. The read falls 3 residues short of the CDR3 end, and the missing part is taken from the germline J gene. Germline V gene lookup returns CDR1 SGHVS and CDR2 FQNEAQ. Unmatched junction bases numbered 4, after V lost 3 bases and J lost 6 bases. This CDR3 has 16 amino acids. Study observations and caveats: The cause of increased CVID clonality remains unclear without subpopulation sequencing. Compared with healthy controls, CVID subjects showed increased TCRbeta clonality, mostly in about a third.

Assay used: immunoSEQ multiplex PCR; TCRdb lists only in-frame clones, some missing. The data show 45,000 to 55,000 clones, with none appearing a single time. Sample: peripheral blood mononuclear cells. The V call is TRBV7-8, the J call TRBJ2-2, with 13 bases matching TRBD2. This TCR came from a person aged 18 to 70 in good health. The sequenced CDR3 bases are TGTGCCAGCAGCTTGGGGACTAGCGGGATTGCCGGGGAG. This gives the protein CASSLGTSGIAGE. The full CDR3 is CASSLGTSGIAGELFF.